Listed below are T cell receptor beta chains from one sample, sequenced in a study of vaccination effects on CD4 cells after COVID-19. The assay was immunoSEQ multiplex PCR, and TCRdb's table has in-frame clones only and misses some. The data hold tens of thousands of clones, with roughly four fifths observed a single time. Which antigens these TCRs recognize remains unknown. The specimen comprised CD4+ T cells from PBMCs cultured without peptide, sampled before COVID-19 vaccination. Source of these receptors: a human donor who had a prior SARS-CoV-2 infection. The CDR3 runs from the conserved cysteine through the conserved F or W. Fields, in order: J gene, clone size, V gene, D gene, CDR3 DNA, CDR3 protein. A D gene is named only where the DNA matches it firmly. Rows may omit the clone size; those that give it use once, few, many or a size class.

>TRBJ1-1|NA|TRBV11-3|NA
TGTGCCAGCAGCTTAGTACTCACGGGGGCAGTGAACACTGAAGCTTTCTTT
CASSLVLTGAVNTEAFF
>TRBJ2-5|NA|TRBV5-4|TRBD1
TGTGCCAGCAGCTTGGCCCTCTGGACAGGGCAAGAGACCCAGTACTTC
CASSLALWTGQETQYF
>TRBJ2-5|NA|TRBV4-3|NA
TGCGCCAGCAGCCAAGAGGTCCGGCAAGAGACCCAGTACTTC
CASSQEVRQETQYF
>TRBJ2-7|NA|TRBV7-9|NA
TGTGCCAGCAAATCCACTGGGCAGGGAACCTACGAGCAGTACTTC
CASKSTGQGTYEQYF
>TRBJ2-1|NA|TRBV10-3|TRBD2
TGTGCCATCGGGGGACTAGCGGGAGGGTCGTCCTACAATGAGCAGTTCTTC
CAIGGLAGGSSYNEQFF
>TRBJ2-5|NA|TRBV5-4|TRBD1
TGTGCCAGCAGCCCCGACAGGGTCCAAGAGACCCAGTACTTC
CASSPDRVQETQYF
>TRBJ2-1|few|TRBV4-3|NA
TGCGCCAGCAGCCTAGCGTTGAGCTCCTACAATGAGCAGTTCTTC
CASSLALSSYNEQFF
>TRBJ1-3|once|TRBV23-1|NA
TGCGCCAGCTGGGGCGAGTCTGCCGGCTCTGGAAACACCATATATTTT
CASWGESAGSGNTIYF
>TRBJ2-1|NA|TRBV9|NA
TGTGCCAGCAGCGTAGTCGGGGGACACAATGAGCAGTTCTTC
CASSVVGGHNEQFF
>TRBJ2-5|NA|TRBV7-7|NA
TGTGCTAGCAGCTCGACAGTATACGAAGAGACCCAGTACTTC
CASSSTVYEETQYF
>TRBJ2-1|once|TRBV5-5|NA
TGTGCCAGCAGCTTGTTCGGCTCCTACAATGAGCAGTTCTTC
CASSLFGSYNEQFF
>TRBJ2-3|NA|TRBV1|NA
TGCACCAGCAGCCAAGATGACGGCGAGCGGGGGACCACAGATACGCAGTATTTT
CTSSQDDGERGTTDTQYF
>TRBJ2-3|NA|TRBV7-6|NA
TGTGCCAGCAGCTTAGTGGGCGTAGATAGCACAGATACGCAGTATTTT
CASSLVGVDSTDTQYF
>TRBJ2-7|NA|TRBV5-1|TRBD1
TGCGCCAGCAGCTTACGGACAGGGCCCTACGAGCAGTACTTC
CASSLRTGPYEQYF
>TRBJ2-1|NA|TRBV10-3|TRBD1
TGTGCCATCAGTGACCGGGACAGGGGACTAAGAAGCTCCTACAATGAGCAGTTCTTC
CAISDRDRGLRSSYNEQFF
>TRBJ1-3|few|TRBV28|TRBD1
TGTGCCAGCAGTTCAACAGGGGGCAGGGACACCATATATTTT
CASSSTGGRDTIYF
>TRBJ2-7|NA|TRBV7-6|NA
TGTGCCAGCAGCTCCCGAACGGGACATTCTTACGAGCAGTACTTC
CASSSRTGHSYEQYF
>TRBJ2-5|NA|TRBV7-2|TRBD1
TGTGCCAGCAGCTTAGACAGGGGCCAAGAGACCCAGTACTTC
CASSLDRGQETQYF
>TRBJ2-5|NA|TRBV10-2|TRBD1
TGCGCCAGCAGTGAGTCATTAAGGGACAGGCAAGAGACCCAGTACTTC
CASSESLRDRQETQYF
>TRBJ2-6|few|TRBV6-5|NA
TGTGCCAGCACCAACGGGGGCGCGGGGGCCAACGTCCTGACTTTC
CASTNGGAGANVLTF
>TRBJ2-3|NA|TRBV7-3|NA
TGTGCCAGCAGCTTACCGGGACTCCTTAGCACAGATACGCAGTATTTT
CASSLPGLLSTDTQYF
>TRBJ2-7|NA|TRBV5-1|TRBD2
TGCGCCAGCAGCACTAGCGGGCCAACCTACGAGCAGTACTTC
CASSTSGPTYEQYF
>TRBJ1-6|once|TRBV19|NA
TGTGCCACCTCAAATCTCCCACACTCGGGTTCACCCCTCCACTTT
CATSNLPHSGSPLHF
>TRBJ2-5|once|TRBV28|NA
TGTGCCAGCAGAACAGGGATTGTGGAGACCCAGTACTTC
CASRTGIVETQYF
>TRBJ2-3|NA|TRBV5-1|NA
TGCGCCAGCAGCTTGGTGCGCGGGGGCGGCACAGATACGCAGTATTTT
CASSLVRGGGTDTQYF
>TRBJ2-3|NA|TRBV9|TRBD2
TGTGCCAGCAGCCCCGGACTAGCGGGATTTTATACGCAGTATTTT
CASSPGLAGFYTQYF
>TRBJ1-1|few|TRBV5-1|NA
TGCGCCAGCAGCTTCGACCCCGGGGTGAACACTGAAGCTTTCTTT
CASSFDPGVNTEAFF
>TRBJ2-2|NA|TRBV3-1/TRBV3-2|TRBD1
TGTGCCAGCAGCCATTCCGGGACAGGGTGGACCGGGGAGCTGTTTTTT
CASSHSGTGWTGELFF
>TRBJ1-4|NA|TRBV18|NA
TGTGCCAGCTCCCTGGAGTCTGGCTACCGGGTTATCGCGACTAATGAAAAACTGTTTTTT
CASSLESGYRVIATNEKLFF
>TRBJ1-3|NA|TRBV5-1|NA
TGCGCCAGCAGCTTGGCGGGGACCTCCTCTGGAAACACCATATATTTT
CASSLAGTSSGNTIYF
>TRBJ2-5|NA|TRBV10-3|NA
TGTGCCATCAGTGAGCAAGGGGGGGAGGAGACCCAGTACTTC
CAISEQGGEETQYF
>TRBJ2-6|NA|TRBV7-9|NA
TGTGCCAGCAGCTTAGTTGAGTCGGGACGCCTCGGCGGGGCCAACGTCCTGACTTTC
CASSLVESGRLGGANVLTF
>TRBJ2-2|NA|TRBV30|NA
TGTGCCTGGAGTGTAAATCGTTGGCAATTCCCCGGGGAGCTGTTTTTT
CAWSVNRWQFPGELFF
>TRBJ2-1|NA|TRBV6-2/TRBV6-3|NA
TGTGCCAGCAGTTACTCACCCCGGGATTTGGACAATGAGCAGTTCTTC
CASSYSPRDLDNEQFF
>TRBJ1-2|NA|TRBV4-2|NA
TGTGCCAGCAGCTTAGGGACTGCGGCATCTAACTATGGCTACACCTTC
CASSLGTAASNYGYTF
>TRBJ2-2|NA|TRBV18|NA
TGTGCCAGCTCACCACAGGGCGCGGACGGGGAGCTGTTTTTT
CASSPQGADGELFF
>TRBJ1-1|NA|TRBV11-1|NA
TGTGCCAGCAGCGTGGGGGGGGATCTCACTGAAGCTTTCTTT
CASSVGGDLTEAFF
>TRBJ1-5|NA|TRBV19|NA
TGTGCCAGTAGAGGCGATTTAAGCAATCAGCCCCAGCATTTT
CASRGDLSNQPQHF
>TRBJ2-7|NA|TRBV5-1|TRBD1
TGCGCCAGCAGCTTGGGCCAGGGGGCCAACTCCTACGAGCAGTACTTC
CASSLGQGANSYEQYF
>TRBJ2-2|NA|TRBV27|NA
TGTGCCAGCAGTTTACTGGCGGGGCACACCGGGGAGCTGTTTTTT
CASSLLAGHTGELFF
>TRBJ2-3|NA|TRBV2|TRBD2
TGTGCCAGCAGTGTATCTAGCGGGGCCACAGATACGCAGTATTTT
CASSVSSGATDTQYF
>TRBJ2-2|NA|TRBV11-1|NA
TGTGCCAGCAGCCCTCTTGGGCATTTGAACACCGGGGAGCTGTTTTTT
CASSPLGHLNTGELFF
>TRBJ1-1|NA|TRBV7-9|NA
TGTGCCAGCAGCCCCCCCGGGAGGGGCTCCACTGAAGCTTTCTTT
CASSPPGRGSTEAFF
>TRBJ1-2|NA|TRBV4-3|NA
TGCGCCAGCAGCCAAGAATTACGGGAAGCCTATGGCTACACCTTC
CASSQELREAYGYTF
>TRBJ2-3|NA|TRBV3-1/TRBV3-2|NA
TGTGCCAGCAGCCCACCCTCCGTCACAGATACGCAGTATTTT
CASSPPSVTDTQYF
>TRBJ2-2|NA|TRBV7-3|NA
TGTGCCAGCAGCTCCACTCACACCGGGGAGCTGTTTTTT
CASSSTHTGELFF
>TRBJ2-3|NA|TRBV7-7|NA
TGTGCTAGCAGCCCGACTAGGTTCTTGACAGATACGCAGTATTTT
CASSPTRFLTDTQYF
>TRBJ1-1|NA|TRBV5-1|NA
TGCGCCAGCAGCTTGATCGGCAGGGTTATAGCCTGGCCCACTGAAGCTTTCTTT
CASSLIGRVIAWPTEAFF
>TRBJ2-2|NA|TRBV24-1|TRBD2
TGTGCCACCAGTACTAGCGGGAGGAACACCGGGGAGCTGTTTTTT
CATSTSGRNTGELFF